One and the same sample provided the 23 T cell receptor beta chains below, sequenced in a study of Ad26.COV2.S vaccination and SARS-CoV-2 variants. Stated treatment: around 19 received Ad26.COV2.S at low or high dose, single or two shots; about five received placebo; per-sample allocation not given. Collection of the samples took place on day 63 after the first injection of vaccine or placebo. Repertoires were generated with immunoSEQ multiplex PCR, while TCRdb's copy carries only in-frame clones and drops some. In the table there are 300,000 to 350,000 clones, around 89% of which are singletons. The source material was peripheral blood, sampled in a trial of Ad26.COV2.S vaccine versus placebo. These receptors originate from a person aged 18-60 years who received the Ad26.COV2.S COVID-19 vaccine or a placebo.

This chain links TRBV6-5 with TRBJ1-1; D ambiguous. CDR3 size: 12 residues. V was cut by 2 bases and J by 5 bases, with 6 bases left in between. The germline gives CDR1 MNHEY, CDR2 SVGAGI. The chain's CDR3 is CASSYMGTEAFF. As DNA, the CDR3 is TGTGCCAGCAGTTACATGGGTACTGAAGCTTTCTTT.

The V call is TRBV12-3 or TRBV12-4, the J call TRBJ2-3; D not resolved. Trimming removed 6 bases from V and 1 base from J, with 8 bases in between. The CDR3 runs to 13 residues. The chain's CDR3 is CASRSAGTDTQYF. The CDR3, as DNA: TGTGCCAGCAGGTCGGCAGGCACAGATACGCAGTATTTT.

This rearrangement joins TRBV5-4 to TRBJ2-1; no reliable D call. The CDR3 is 14 amino acids. V was trimmed by 1 base and J by 7 bases, leaving 12 bases between them. CDR1 and CDR2 (germline): SGHNT, YYREEE (reference sequence). The CDR3 DNA is TGTGCCAGCAGCTTGCTTTTAGGCCCAAATGAGCAGTTCTTC. This encodes CASSLLLGPNEQFF.

The gene calls are TRBV24-1 and TRBJ2-3; 9 bases agree with TRBD1. Germline CDR1 reads KGHDR; CDR2 reads SFDVKD. This CDR3 has 15 amino acids. The trim removed 3 bases at V and 5 bases at J, leaving 5 bases unmatched. CDR3 in amino acids: CATSDPRQGVDTQYF. Written as DNA, the CDR3 is TGTGCCACCAGTGATCCCAGACAGGGGGTAGATACGCAGTATTTT.

Points on this clone: Other DNA variants within this sample encode the same CDR3. The chain couples TRBV27 to TRBJ1-3; 7 bases line up with TRBD1. CDR1 MNHEY and CDR2 SMNVEV come from the germline V gene (reference sequence). Trimming took 6 bases from V and 0 from J; bases not matched to a gene: 2. This CDR3 has 14 residues. Here the CDR3 reads CASSRTGSGNTIYF. The CDR3 bases are TGTGCCAGCAGCCGGACAGGCTCTGGAAACACCATATATTTT.

This clone was seen only once. V and J are TRBV6-6 and TRBJ2-1; D uncertain. Germline V lookup: CDR1 MNHNY, CDR2 SVGAGI (reference sequence). The CDR3 has 11 amino acids. V was shortened by 4 bases and J by 9 bases, with 7 bases between the two germline ends. The CDR3 DNA is TGTGCCAGCAGTTCTCTGGGTGAGCAGTTCTTC. Protein product: CASSSLGEQFF.

This chain joins TRBV6-2 or TRBV6-3 and TRBJ2-4; the match to TRBD1 covers 8 bases. Germline CDR1 MNHEY, CDR2 SVGEGT. V shed 4 bases and J 6 bases; nucleotides not matched to a gene: 8. This CDR3 is 15 amino acids long. The CDR3 loop reads CASSSLQGVGNIQYF. CDR3 nucleotides: TGTGCCAGCAGTTCACTACAGGGGGTGGGAAACATTCAGTACTTC.

The chain employs TRBV5-1 and TRBJ2-3; D gene uncertain. V was cut by 0 bases and J by 15 bases, with 20 bases left in between. This CDR3 is built from 14 residues. In germline, CDR1 is SGHRS, CDR2 YFSETQ. DNA for the CDR3: TGCGCCAGCAGCTTGGAATCGAGCAGCCTAGAAATATATTTT. This codes for CASSLESSSLEIYF. Drawing the rest from reference TRBV5-1 and TRBJ2-3, the complete variable domain is KAGVTQTPRYLIKTRGQQVTLSCSPISGHRSVSWYQQTPGQGLQFLFEYFSETQRNKGNFPGRFSGRQFSNSRSEMNVSTLELGDSALYLCASSLESSSLEIYFGPGTRLTVL.

The CDR3 region has the DNA TGTGCCAGCAGACCGGGGGGACACACTGAAGCTTTCTTT. As protein: CASRPGGHTEAFF. This sequence joins TRBV28 and TRBJ1-1, with TRBD1 as a possible D gene (5 bases). The CDR3 runs to 13 residues. V lost 6 bases, J lost 3 bases, and 11 bases lay in between. Germline values: CDR1 MDHEN, CDR2 SYDVKM.

This rearrangement joins TRBV19 to TRBJ2-7, with 8 nucleotides matching TRBD1. Trimming at V came to 4 bases and at J to 0 bases, leaving 2 bases not matched to a gene. CDR1 is LNHDA and CDR2 is SQIVND in the germline V gene (reference sequence). This CDR3 has 14 residues. CDR3 in DNA: TGTGCCAGTAGTACGGGACAGGACTCCTACGAGCAGTACTTC. It encodes CASSTGQDSYEQYF. The variable domain in full, with the rest retrieved from reference TRBV19 and TRBJ2-7, is DGGITQSPKYLFRKEGQNVTLSCEQNLNHDAMYWYRQDPGQGLRLIYYSQIVNDFQKGDIAEGYSVSREKKESFPLTVTSAQKNPTAFYLCASSTGQDSYEQYFGPGTRLTVT.

The genes are TRBV2 and TRBJ1-1; D is possibly TRBD1 (5 bases). This CDR3 has 17 amino acids. V lost 5 bases and J lost 1, with 20 bases in between. The V gene's germline CDR1 is SNHLY and CDR2 FYNNEI. This CDR3 reads CASSSYGTRGRNTEAFF. CDR3 in DNA: TGTGCCAGCAGTTCTTATGGGACTCGGGGCCGGAACACTGAAGCTTTCTTT.

The chain combines TRBV10-3 with TRBJ2-5; D possibly corresponds to TRBD1 (6 bases). CDR3 length: 14 amino acids. Germline-derived CDR1 and CDR2 are ENHRY and SYGVKD. The V end lost 6 bases, the J end lost 5 bases, and 16 bases lay between the germline ends. CDR3 loop: CAISDSQGSETQYF. The DNA for the CDR3 is TGTGCCATCAGCGACTCACAGGGTTCTGAGACCCAGTACTTC.

CDR3: CASRGLASGRNEQFF. In DNA form, the CDR3 reads TGTGCCAGCAGGGGCCTGGCTAGCGGGAGGAATGAGCAGTTCTTC. The rearrangement uses TRBV28 and TRBJ2-1; TRBD2 matches at 11 bases. Germline-derived CDR1 and CDR2 are MDHEN and SYDVKM. The junction had 8 bases not matched to a gene; V was cut back by 6 bases and J by 7 bases. This CDR3 is 15 amino acids long.

The gene calls are TRBV24-1 and TRBJ1-2; D remains ambiguous. V was shortened by 2 bases and J by 7 bases, with 4 bases between the two germline ends. Germline-derived CDR1 and CDR2 are KGHDR and SFDVKD. The CDR3 is 11 residues long. CDR3 sequence (DNA): TGTGCCACCAGTGATTCGAGTGGCTACACCTTC. As protein: CATSDSSGYTF.

This chain joins TRBV20-1 and TRBJ2-5; D is unresolved. CDR3 length equals 11 residues. From germline, CDR1 is DFQATT and CDR2 SNEGSKA (reference sequence). V was shortened by 3 bases and J by 2 bases, with 4 bases between the two germline ends. CDR3: CSASVQETQYF. In nucleotides, the CDR3 is TGCAGTGCTAGCGTTCAAGAGACCCAGTACTTC.

The CDR3 reads CASSTGNTIYF. The CDR3 coding sequence is TGTGCCAGCAGTACTGGAAACACCATATATTTT. The chain is built from TRBV9 and TRBJ1-3; D unclear. V gave up 5 bases and J gave up 2 bases, with 2 bases separating them. This CDR3 spans 11 amino acids. CDR1 SGDLS and CDR2 YYNGEE come from the germline V gene.

The chain is built from TRBV6-5 and TRBJ1-2, with 7 bases that match TRBD1. V was pared by 6 bases and J by 4 bases, with 8 bases of the junction left unmatched. Germline-derived CDR1 and CDR2 are MNHEY and SVGAGI. This CDR3 comprises 14 residues. The CDR3 spells CASSAGTASYGYTF. CDR3 in DNA: TGTGCCAGCAGCGCCGGGACAGCCAGCTATGGCTACACCTTC.

The chain is built from TRBV29-1 and TRBJ2-1; 11 bases align to TRBD2. CDR1 and CDR2 (germline): SQVTM, ANQGSEA. The length of the CDR3 is 14 residues. V gave up 7 bases and J gave up 6 bases; unmatched junction bases: 8. The chain's CDR3 is CSAALAGGGNEQFF. The CDR3 DNA follows: TGCAGCGCGGCCCTAGCGGGGGGTGGCAATGAGCAGTTCTTC.

This chain uses TRBV6-6 with TRBJ1-6; D not resolved. Deletions cut 7 bases from V and 7 bases from J, with 14 bases between. The CDR3 sequence is 14 residues long. CDR1 MNHNY and CDR2 SVGAGI come from the germline V gene (reference sequence). The CDR3 coding sequence is TGTGCCAGCACCCAAGGTGGCAAGAATTCACCCCTCCACTTT. This encodes CASTQGGKNSPLHF.

This rearrangement joins TRBV25-1 to TRBJ1-6; D unresolved. V gave up 1 base and J gave up 5 bases, with 9 bases separating them. Germline CDR1 MGHDK, CDR2 SYGVNS. This CDR3 comprises 15 residues. The CDR3 here is CASSEFGRDNSPLHF. CDR3 nucleotide sequence: TGTGCCAGCAGTGAATTTGGTAGAGATAATTCACCCCTCCACTTT. Full variable domain (rest looked up from reference TRBV25-1 and TRBJ1-6): EADIYQTPRYLVIGTGKKITLECSQTMGHDKMYWYQQDPGMELHLIHYSYGVNSTEKGDLSSESTVSRIRTEHFPLTLESARPSHTSQYLCASSEFGRDNSPLHFGNGTRLTVT.

This clone occurred once. The rearrangement joins TRBV6-1 to TRBJ2-1; no firm D call. The CDR3 is 18 amino acids. Germline V CDR1 and CDR2: MNHNS, SASEGT. The V end was cut by 0 bases, the J end by 3 bases, with 18 bases between. For the CDR3, the DNA is TGTGCCAGCAGTGAAGCGAACGTCGGCAGCAACCTCTACAATGAGCAGTTCTTC. Protein: CASSEANVGSNLYNEQFF.

In this sample, this clone turned up once. This chain joins TRBV9 and TRBJ2-3; 12 bases agree with TRBD2. Germline trimming cut 4 bases from V and 4 bases from J; bases unmatched to any gene: 10. This CDR3 has 17 amino acids. Germline loops: CDR1 SGDLS, CDR2 YYNGEE. CDR3 loop: CASSYPLAGGPSDTQYF. The CDR3 DNA is TGTGCCAGCAGCTACCCTCTAGCGGGGGGGCCGTCAGATACGCAGTATTTT. Full variable domain (outside the CDR3, taken from reference TRBV9 and TRBJ2-3): DSGVTQTPKHLITATGQRVTLRCSPRSGDLSVYWYQQSLDQGLQFLIQYYNGEERAKGNILERFSAQQFPDLHSELNLSSLELGDSALYFCASSYPLAGGPSDTQYFGPGTRLTVL.

This rearrangement joins TRBV5-8 to TRBJ1-1, with TRBD1 matching over 7 bases. CDR3 size: 16 residues. The trim removed 1 base at V and 1 base at J, leaving 7 bases unmatched. Looked up from germline, CDR1 is SGHTS and CDR2 is YDEGEE. The CDR3: CASSLKWGDRNTEAFF. The CDR3 bases are TGTGCCAGCAGCTTGAAATGGGGGGACAGGAACACTGAAGCTTTCTTT.